Each of the 29 T cell receptor beta chains below was sequenced from the same sample in a study of T cells in women clearing cervical HPV infection. Data came from immunoSEQ multiplex PCR; TCRdb stores just in-frame clones and leaves some out. The sample data list about 29,000 clones. Input material: blood buffy coat. Receptors were obtained from a woman between 18 and 69 years old with a cervical HPV16 infection that either progressed to CIN3+ or cleared (not recorded which).

Comments on this clone: The read is 3 residues too short to cover the CDR3 end, so that end is filled in from the germline J gene. The genes are TRBV11-2 and TRBJ2-5; 10 bases fit TRBD2. CDR1 SGHAT and CDR2 FQNNGV come from the germline V gene. The CDR3 is 15 amino acids. Trimming removed 5 bases from V and 2 bases from J; junction bases left unmatched: 5. Partial CDR3 DNA: TGTGCCAGCAGCCTTATAGCGGGAGGACAAGAGACC. This encodes CASSLIAGGQET. The entire CDR3 sequence reads CASSLIAGGQETQYF.

Regarding this clone: Read sequence stops 3 residues before the CDR3 end, and the germline J gene provides the missing end. The chain links TRBV20-1 to TRBJ1-5; D is possibly TRBD1 (5 bases). Germline lookup yields CDR1 DFQATT and CDR2 SNEGSKA (reference sequence). V gave up 6 bases and J gave up 3 bases, with 12 bases separating them. The CDR3 runs 13 residues. CDR3 loop: CSAGGENNQPQHF. The part of the CDR3 DNA that was read is TGCAGTGCGGGGGGGGAAAACAATCAGCCC.

In the case of this clone: The read stops 3 residues short of the end of the CDR3; the missing end is completed from the germline J gene. The chain links TRBV5-6 to TRBJ2-5; D is possibly TRBD2 (5 bases). V was trimmed by 3 bases and J by 4 bases, leaving 16 bases between them. Germline-derived CDR1 and CDR2 are SGHDT and YYEEEE. This CDR3 is built from 15 residues. Incomplete CDR3 DNA: TGTGCCAGCAGCTCTCTAACTAGGAGATTAGAGACC. Protein sequence: CASSSLTRRLET. The whole CDR3 sequence is CASSSLTRRLETQYF.

Concerning this clone itself: The CDR3 end is not reached by the read, which stops 3 residues before it; the germline J gene fills it in. The chain carries TRBV14 and TRBJ2-7; the D gene is possibly TRBD1 (6 bases). This CDR3 contains 14 residues. Trimming shortened V by 5 bases and J by 6 bases, and 17 bases separated the two germline ends. Germline V gene sequence: CDR1 SGHDN, CDR2 FVKESK. The sequenced part of the CDR3 DNA is TGTGCCAGCAGCTTGACAGGCTCCGTAAGCGAG. Protein sequence: CASSLTGSVSE. The complete CDR3 protein is CASSLTGSVSEQYF.

As to this clone: The CDR3 goes on 3 residues after the read ends, and that part is filled in from the germline J gene. This chain links TRBV7-8 with TRBJ2-3; maybe TRBD1 (5 bases). Germline values: CDR1 SGHVS, CDR2 FQNEAQ. Trimming took 5 bases from V and 2 from J, leaving 11 bases between them. The CDR3 sequence is 14 residues long. Incomplete CDR3 DNA: TGTGCCAGCAGCCTGGGGCAGTACACAGATACG. It specifies CASSLGQYTDT. The full CDR3 protein reads CASSLGQYTDTQYF. The entire variable domain, with the rest obtained from reference TRBV7-8 and TRBJ2-3, is as follows: GAGVSQSPRYKVAKRGQDVALRCDPISGHVSLFWYQQALGQGPEFLTYFQNEAQLDKSGLPSDRFFAERPEGSVSTLKIQRTQQEDSAVYLCASSLGQYTDTQYFGPGTRLTVL.

CDR3 in amino acids: CASSLGGSAYNEQFF. The sequenced part of the CDR3 DNA is TGTGCCAGCAGCTTAGGGGGATCTGCCTACAATGAG. The chain uses TRBV5-6 and TRBJ2-1; possibly TRBD1 for D (6 bases). Read data end 3 residues before the CDR3 end; the end is taken from the germline J gene. V lost 2 bases, J lost 2 bases, and 11 bases lay in between. The CDR3 consists of 15 residues. Germline CDR1 and CDR2: SGHDT and YYEEEE. The variable domain in full, completed from reference TRBV5-6 and TRBJ2-1, reads DAGVTQSPTHLIKTRGQQVTLRCSPKSGHDTVSWYQQALGQGPQFIFQYYEEEERQRGNFPDRFSGHQFPNYSSELNVNALLLGDSALYLCASSLGGSAYNEQFFGPGTRLTVL.

About this clone: The CDR3 end lies 3 residues beyond the end of the read and is filled in from the germline J gene. The rearrangement uses TRBV9 and TRBJ2-3; the match to TRBD2 covers 8 bases. From germline, CDR1 is SGDLS and CDR2 YYNGEE. The V and J ends lost 0 bases and 3 bases, in that order; junction bases with no gene match: 6. This CDR3 is built from 16 residues. The part of the CDR3 DNA that was read is TGTGCCAGCAGCGTAGTGAGCGGGAGTGCGACAGATACG. Translation gives CASSVVSGSATDT. The entire CDR3 is CASSVVSGSATDTQYF.

Regarding this clone: The read ends 3 residues early relative to the CDR3; the germline J gene fills the gap. The genes are TRBV30 and TRBJ2-7; D might be TRBD1 (6 bases). The CDR3 consists of 13 residues. Germline assignment: CDR1 GTSNPN and CDR2 SVGIG (reference sequence). The germline V and J ends were trimmed by 3 bases and 3 bases, with 12 bases remaining between them. The sequenced part of the CDR3 DNA is TGTGCCTGGAGACTCAAGGACAGCTACGAG. It specifies CAWRLKDSYE. The full CDR3 sequence reads CAWRLKDSYEQYF. The whole variable domain, remainder taken from reference TRBV30 and TRBJ2-7, is SQTIHQWPATLVQPVGSPLSLECTVEGTSNPNLYWYRQAAGRGLQLLFYSVGIGQISSEVPQNLSASRPQDRQFILSSKKLLLSDSGFYLCAWRLKDSYEQYFGPGTRLTVT.

Points on this clone: Sequencing ends 3 residues short of the CDR3 end; the germline J gene provides the rest. The V call is TRBV7-6, the J call TRBJ2-1; 7 bases are shared with TRBD1. Germline CDR1 reads SGHVS; CDR2 reads FNYEAQ. V dropped 1 base and J dropped 7; count of bases not matched to a gene: 10. This CDR3 has 16 amino acids. The CDR3 sequence: CASSLGGGTATNEQFF. CDR3 bases read: TGTGCCAGCAGCTTAGGGGGTGGGACAGCGACTAATGAG.

Points on this clone: The read terminates 3 residues ahead of where the CDR3 ends, so the germline J gene completes it. The chain employs TRBV2 and TRBJ1-5; D remains unclear. V lost 5 bases, J lost 3 bases, and 11 bases lay in between. Germline CDR1 reads SNHLY; CDR2 reads FYNNEI. This CDR3 is built from 14 residues. The CDR3 bases that were read are TGTGCCAGCAGTATTACAGTCCTCAATCAGCCC. Its translation is CASSITVLNQP. The whole CDR3 region reads CASSITVLNQPQHF.

With regard to this clone: The read comes to an end 3 residues before the CDR3 does, leaving the germline J gene to fill in the end. This chain uses TRBV7-9 with TRBJ2-7; D possibly corresponds to TRBD1 (6 bases). The length of the CDR3 is 14 residues. V was pared by 0 bases and J by 3 bases, with 9 bases between. In germline, CDR1 is SEHNR, CDR2 FQNEAQ (reference sequence). The part of the CDR3 DNA that was read is TGTGCCAGCAGCTTAGCGGGGGCTCTCTACGAG. It yields the protein CASSLAGALYE. The whole CDR3 sequence reads CASSLAGALYEQYF.

Points on this clone: The observed sequence ends 3 residues before the CDR3 terminus, with the missing tail filled in from the germline J gene. The chain employs TRBV20-1 and TRBJ2-7; D possibly matches TRBD1 or TRBD2 (6 bases each). Germline V gives CDR1 DFQATT, CDR2 SNEGSKA (reference sequence). V lost 1 base to trimming and J lost 3 bases, with 16 bases between them. There are 15 residues in the CDR3. This CDR3 is CSARVLGRQDYEQYF. CDR3 DNA, as far as it was read: TGCAGTGCTAGAGTACTCGGGAGACAGGACTACGAG.

Worth noting for this clone: Read data end 3 residues before the CDR3 end; the end is taken from the germline J gene. The genes are TRBV5-1 and TRBJ2-6, with D maybe TRBD2 (6 bases). Germline CDR1 is SGHRS and CDR2 is YFSETQ. This CDR3 spans 15 amino acids. The germline V and J ends were trimmed by 4 bases and 0 bases, with 8 bases remaining between them. This CDR3 reads CASSPDYSGANVLTF. The sequenced CDR3 bases are TGCGCCAGCAGCCCGGACTACTCTGGGGCCAACGTC.

The sequenced CDR3 bases are TGTGCTAGTGGTCCAGATCGGGACTTATTATATAATGAG. This translates into CASGPDRDLLYNE. The entire CDR3 sequence reads CASGPDRDLLYNEQFF. The V gene is TRBV12-5, the J gene TRBJ2-1; perhaps TRBD2 as D (6 bases). The CDR3 end lies 3 residues beyond the end of the read and is filled in from the germline J gene. Germline V lookup: CDR1 LGHNT, CDR2 FRNRAP. This CDR3 region has 16 residues. V lost 5 bases, J lost 7 bases, and 21 bases lay in between.

Regarding this clone: From the germline J gene comes the end of the CDR3, since the read stops 3 residues before it. The chain links TRBV7-2 to TRBJ2-3, with 11 bases matching TRBD2. The CDR3 covers 14 residues. The V and J ends lost 7 bases and 4 bases, in that order; junction bases with no gene match: 4. Germline lookup yields CDR1 SGHTA and CDR2 FQGNSA. The CDR3 region is CASTSGGKADTQYF. The covered CDR3 bases are TGTGCCAGCACTAGCGGGGGGAAGGCAGATACG.

A remark on this clone: With the read ending 3 residues before the CDR3 end, the germline J gene is used to fill in that end. V and J are TRBV7-6 and TRBJ2-1, with a possible D match to TRBD2 (5 bases). CDR1 SGHVS and CDR2 FNYEAQ come from the germline V gene. The CDR3 sequence is 16 residues long. Trimming pared 2 bases from V and 2 bases from J, leaving 13 bases between. Incomplete CDR3 DNA: TGTGCCAGCAGCTTAAAAGCGTCCGGGGCCTACAATGAG. This gives the protein CASSLKASGAYNE. The whole CDR3 reads CASSLKASGAYNEQFF.

With regard to this clone: Read sequence stops 3 residues before the CDR3 end, and the germline J gene provides the missing end. The chain uses TRBV14 and TRBJ2-7, with TRBD2 matching 7 bases. The J segment lost 2 bases and the V segment lost 4 bases, leaving 8 bases of the junction unmatched. CDR3 length: 15 amino acids. In germline, CDR1 is SGHDN, CDR2 FVKESK. CDR3 bases read: TGTGCCAGCAGCCTGGGGGGGAAACCGCCCTACGAG. It specifies CASSLGGKPPYE. The full-length CDR3 reads as CASSLGGKPPYEQYF.

For this clone: The read comes to an end 3 residues before the CDR3 does, leaving the germline J gene to fill in the end. This chain joins TRBV18 and TRBJ1-5; D possibly corresponds to TRBD1 (6 bases). V gave up 3 bases and J gave up 6 bases, with 15 bases separating them. Germline values: CDR1 KGHSH, CDR2 LQKENI. This CDR3 has 15 residues. The part of the CDR3 DNA that was read is TGTGCCAGCTCACCCTCCCAGGACAGACTTCAGCCC. It is translated as CASSPSQDRLQP. The entire CDR3 protein reads CASSPSQDRLQPQHF.

A word on this clone: The CDR3 is cut off 3 residues early in the read; its end comes from the germline J gene. The chain combines TRBV2 with TRBJ2-5; 9 nucleotides agree with TRBD2. Germline V gene lookup returns CDR1 SNHLY and CDR2 FYNNEI. The CDR3 has 15 residues. V gave up 6 bases and J gave up 2 bases; unmatched junction bases: 7. The part of the CDR3 DNA that was read is TGTGCCAGCAGCTCAGGACTAGCGCGGCAAGAGACC. It yields the protein CASSSGLARQET. The entire CDR3 sequence reads CASSSGLARQETQYF.

On this clone: Read sequence stops 3 residues before the CDR3 end, and the germline J gene provides the missing end. This rearrangement joins TRBV5-1 to TRBJ2-7; 9 bases match TRBD1. The germline V gene encodes CDR1 SGHRS and CDR2 YFSETQ. V lost 5 bases and J lost 2; bases outside the gene matches: 8. This CDR3 contains 15 residues. CDR3 loop: CASRPQQGAAYEQYF. The sequenced part of the CDR3 DNA is TGCGCCAGCAGACCACAACAGGGGGCAGCCTACGAG.

The sequenced CDR3 bases are TGCAGTGCTAGAGTAAGCGGGGGCCTATCCTACGAG. Protein: CSARVSGGLSYE. The whole CDR3 protein reads CSARVSGGLSYEQYF. The chain combines TRBV20-1 with TRBJ2-7; 8 bases agree with TRBD2. With the read ending 3 residues before the CDR3 end, the germline J gene is used to fill in that end. The junction had 6 bases not matched to a gene; V was cut back by 1 base and J by 1 base. There are 15 residues in the CDR3. Germline V gene data show CDR1 as DFQATT and CDR2 as SNEGSKA (reference sequence).

CDR3 DNA (partial): TGTGCCAATGGACAGGGGAAAGATACG. Protein sequence: CANGQGKDT. The full CDR3 protein is CANGQGKDTQYF. The chain employs TRBV2 and TRBJ2-3; 9 positions match TRBD1. The CDR3 is cut off 3 residues early in the read; its end comes from the germline J gene. V was clipped by 10 bases and J by 5 bases; unmatched bases: 4. The germline V gene encodes CDR1 SNHLY and CDR2 FYNNEI. The length of the CDR3 is 12 residues.

Note on this clone: The CDR3 end lies 3 residues beyond the end of the read and is filled in from the germline J gene. Additional DNA sequences in this sample encode the identical CDR3. The chain is built from TRBV12-5 and TRBJ2-2; 7 bases map to TRBD1. The CDR3 covers 14 residues. Germline V gene data show CDR1 as LGHNT and CDR2 as FRNRAP. Losses at the gene ends were 6 bases for V and 1 base for J; bases not matched to a gene: 2. CDR3 DNA, as far as it was read: TGTGCTAGTGGCCGGACAGGGAACACCGGGGAG. Translated, it gives CASGRTGNTGE. The complete CDR3 reads CASGRTGNTGELFF.

Points on this clone: Coverage ceases 3 residues before the CDR3 finishes, and the germline J gene fills in the end. The V gene is TRBV30, the J gene TRBJ1-4; 9 nucleotides match TRBD1. Trimming removed 0 bases from V and 7 bases from J; junction bases left unmatched: 6. CDR1 GTSNPN and CDR2 SVGIG come from the germline V gene (reference sequence). The CDR3 loop spans 15 amino acids. CDR3 sequence reads: CAWSVLQGAGEKLFF. The CDR3 bases that were read are TGTGCCTGGAGTGTCCTACAGGGGGCCGGTGAAAAA.

On this clone itself: The sequence runs out 3 residues before the end of the CDR3; the remainder is reconstructed from the germline J gene. This sequence joins TRBV5-8 and TRBJ2-1; D is perhaps TRBD1 (6 bases). The CDR3 has 15 amino acids. Trimming left V 7 bases short and J 4 bases short, with 18 bases between. Germline loops: CDR1 SGHTS, CDR2 YDEGEE. The CDR3 here is CASRGLGHLYNEQFF. CDR3 DNA (partial): TGTGCCAGCCGGGGTTTGGGACACCTTTACAATGAG.

Note on this clone: From the germline J gene comes the end of the CDR3, since the read stops 3 residues before it. The rearrangement uses TRBV7-9 and TRBJ2-1; 12 positions match TRBD2. Germline CDR1 SEHNR, CDR2 FQNEAQ (reference sequence). The junction had 8 bases not matched to a gene; V was cut back by 7 bases and J by 7 bases. There are 15 residues in the CDR3. This CDR3 reads CASTASGGVGNEQFF. The DNA read from the CDR3 is TGTGCCAGCACGGCTAGCGGGGGGGTGGGGAATGAG.

About this clone: Coverage ceases 3 residues before the CDR3 finishes, and the germline J gene fills in the end. The gene calls are TRBV10-2 and TRBJ2-5; TRBD2 matches at 11 bases. The germline V gene has CDR1 WSHSY and CDR2 SAAADI. V dropped 6 bases and J dropped 7; count of bases not matched to a gene: 10. The CDR3 is 15 residues long. The CDR3 bases that were read are TGCGCCAGCAGAGGGACTAGCGGTGGGATTGTGACC. The encoded protein is CASRGTSGGIVT. The full CDR3 is CASRGTSGGIVTQYF.

A remark on this clone: The read comes to an end 3 residues before the CDR3 does, leaving the germline J gene to fill in the end. The gene calls are TRBV20-1 and TRBJ2-1, with a tentative D call TRBD1 (6 bases). Between the trimmed V and J ends, which lost 6 bases and 8 bases, there was a span of 8 bases. The CDR3 loop spans 10 amino acids. Germline V gene sequence: CDR1 DFQATT, CDR2 SNEGSKA (reference sequence). CDR3 residues: CSARGDEQFF. The CDR3 DNA, read in part, is TGCAGTGCCAGGGGTGATGAG.

Of note for this clone: The read stops 3 residues short of the end of the CDR3; the missing end is completed from the germline J gene. The V call is TRBV6-1, the J call TRBJ2-3; TRBD2 matches at 12 bases. This CDR3 region has 16 residues. The V gene's germline CDR1 is MNHNS and CDR2 SASEGT. The junction had 7 bases not matched to a gene; V was cut back by 4 bases and J by 5 bases. The sequenced part of the CDR3 DNA is TGTGCCAGCAGTGGACTAGCGGGAGAAGGGGGAGATACG. This gives the protein CASSGLAGEGGDT. The whole CDR3 protein is CASSGLAGEGGDTQYF.